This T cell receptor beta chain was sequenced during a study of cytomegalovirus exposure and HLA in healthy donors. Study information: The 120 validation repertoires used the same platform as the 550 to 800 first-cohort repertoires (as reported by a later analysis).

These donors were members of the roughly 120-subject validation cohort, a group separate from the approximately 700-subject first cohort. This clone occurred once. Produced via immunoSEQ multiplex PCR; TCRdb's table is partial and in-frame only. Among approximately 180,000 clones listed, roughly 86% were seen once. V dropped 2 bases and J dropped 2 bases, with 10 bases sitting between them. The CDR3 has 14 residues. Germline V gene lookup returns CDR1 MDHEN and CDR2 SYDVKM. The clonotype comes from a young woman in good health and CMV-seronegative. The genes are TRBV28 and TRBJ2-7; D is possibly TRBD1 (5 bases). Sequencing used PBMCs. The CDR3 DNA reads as TGTGCCAGCAGTTTAATTGCAGGGACCTACGAGCAGTACTTC. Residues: CASSLIAGTYEQYF.